These T cell receptor beta chains were read from a single sample in a study of identical twins. From the 5' RACE reads, TCRdb called clonotypes with MiXCR, one entry per CDR3 protein. The table shows about 790,000 distinct CDR3 sequences, with roughly 18% occurring only once. The same sample was also used in a study of T cells expressing NK-cell markers.

Sequencing input: PBMCs. The receptors originated from a woman younger than 30 in good health. Both conserved end residues are part of each CDR3. Fields, in order: V gene, D gene, J gene, clone size, CDR3 DNA, CDR3 protein. D genes are given only for firm matches. The listing skips clone size in some rows; elsewhere it reads once, few, many or a size class.

TRBV6-1	.	TRBJ2-7	.	TGTGCCAGCAGTGAAGCGGGGCAGGGTGGTTACGAGCAGTACTTC	CASSEAGQGGYEQYF
TRBV20-1	.	TRBJ2-5	few	TGCAGTGCCCTGGGTGTGGGGGCGGAAGAGACCCAGTACTTC	CSALGVGAEETQYF
TRBV20-1	TRBD2	TRBJ2-3	.	TGCAGTGCTAGAGCTCTAGCGGGGGCCCCCACAGATACGCAGTATTTT	CSARALAGAPTDTQYF
TRBV10-3	TRBD1	TRBJ2-3	once	TGTGCCATCAGACCGGGACAGGGCTATAGCACAGATACGCAGTATTTT	CAIRPGQGYSTDTQYF
TRBV10-3	.	TRBJ2-3	few	TGTGCCATCAGTGGGCAGGGCACAGATACGCAGTATTTT	CAISGQGTDTQYF
TRBV20-1	.	TRBJ2-2	few	TGCAGTGCTGTTGCAGGACAGCCGAACACCGGGGAGCTGTTTTTT	CSAVAGQPNTGELFF
TRBV5-1	.	TRBJ2-3	.	TGCGCCAGCAGCGGGGTTGGTGGCGGAGATACGCAGTATTTT	CASSGVGGGDTQYF
TRBV7-9	.	TRBJ1-2	.	TGTGCCAGCAGCTACCTCTGGGTGGGACACTATGGCTACACCTTC	CASSYLWVGHYGYTF
TRBV7-8	.	TRBJ2-3	.	TGTGCCAGCAGCATAGGACTCTCAGATACGCAGTATTTT	CASSIGLSDTQYF
TRBV5-1	.	TRBJ2-1	.	TGCGCCAGCAGCTTCTTTGGATCGGGGGACAATGAGCAGTTCTTC	CASSFFGSGDNEQFF
TRBV11-2	.	TRBJ2-7	.	TGTGCCAGCAGCTTCCGGGGCAACTCCTACGAGCAGTACTTC	CASSFRGNSYEQYF
TRBV20-1	TRBD1	TRBJ2-7	few	TGCAGTGCTAGCTCACCAAACAGGGGCGAAGACGAGCAGTACTTC	CSASSPNRGEDEQYF
TRBV29-1	.	TRBJ2-3	.	TGCAGCGTTGATCGTGGCACAGATACGCAGTATTTT	CSVDRGTDTQYF
TRBV5-1	.	TRBJ2-3	few	TGCGCCAGCAGCTTGGAGGCGGTATCTAGCACAGATACGCAGTATTTT	CASSLEAVSSTDTQYF
TRBV28	TRBD2	TRBJ2-6	few	TGTGCCAGCAGTTTTCTCCGGGGACTAGCGGGGCTCTCTGGGGCCAACGTCCTGACTTTC	CASSFLRGLAGLSGANVLTF
TRBV7-9	TRBD2	TRBJ2-5	.	TGTGCCAGCAGCGCTCTCGGGGGGGCCGTGAAGACCCAGTACTTC	CASSALGGAVKTQYF
TRBV4-3	.	TRBJ2-1	.	TGCGCCAGCAGCCAAGATCTTGGGCTAGCCAATGAGCAGTTCTTC	CASSQDLGLANEQFF
TRBV15	.	TRBJ2-1	many	TGTGCCACCAGCAGAGCAAAGGGGGACTACAATGAGCAGTTCTTC	CATSRAKGDYNEQFF
TRBV20-1	.	TRBJ2-1	few	TGCAGTGCGCTTAATACAGGGCCCAATGAGCAGTTCTTC	CSALNTGPNEQFF
TRBV20-1	.	TRBJ2-3	many	TGCAGTGCTAGAGATCGGGGGAACGTAGATACGCAGTATTTT	CSARDRGNVDTQYF
TRBV29-1	.	TRBJ2-5	many	TGCAGCGTGCGACCGGGGTTCCAAGAGACCCAGTACTTC	CSVRPGFQETQYF
TRBV15	TRBD1	TRBJ1-1	.	TGTGCCACCAGCAGGGACAGGGCCATGAACACTGAAGCTTTCTTT	CATSRDRAMNTEAFF
TRBV7-9	.	TRBJ2-7	.	TGTGCCAGCAGCTTAGCGTTGCAGGGGACGGACGAGCAGTACTTC	CASSLALQGTDEQYF
TRBV18	TRBD2	TRBJ2-5	.	TGTGCCAGCTCACCACCGGGACTAGCGGGAGTAAAAGAGACCCAGTACTTC	CASSPPGLAGVKETQYF
TRBV6-5	TRBD2	TRBJ2-7	few	TGTGCCAGCAGTTACCACAGACTAGCGGGAAACGAGCAGTACTTC	CASSYHRLAGNEQYF
TRBV20-1	.	TRBJ1-2	.	TGCAGTGCTAGGACGAGGACAGAAGGCTACACCTTC	CSARTRTEGYTF
TRBV6-1	TRBD1	TRBJ2-1	.	TGTGCCAGCAGTCGCCGGGACAGTCACAATGAGCAGTTCTTC	CASSRRDSHNEQFF
TRBV29-1	TRBD2	TRBJ2-7	once	TGCAGCGTTGGTACTAGCGGAACCTTCTCCTACGAGCAGTACTTC	CSVGTSGTFSYEQYF
TRBV20-1	.	TRBJ2-1	few	.	CSVAAGNMKFF
TRBV12-3/TRBV12-4	.	TRBJ2-5	few	TGTGCCAGCAGAAAGGGGAGCGAAACCCAGTACTTC	CASRKGSETQYF
TRBV20-1	.	TRBJ1-1	many	TGCAGTGCTAACCAACTCGGGAACACTGAAGCTTTCTTT	CSANQLGNTEAFF
TRBV5-1	TRBD1	TRBJ1-6	many	TGCGCCAGCAGCCCGGGGACAGGGGGTGCATCACCCCTCCACTTT	CASSPGTGGASPLHF
TRBV5-1	.	TRBJ2-1	.	TGCGCCAGCAGCTACGGGACCCATCGGGGGCAGTTCTTC	CASSYGTHRGQFF
TRBV5-1	TRBD1	TRBJ2-7	.	TGCGCCAGCAGCGTGGGGACAGGGCGAGAGCAGTACTTC	CASSVGTGREQYF
TRBV6-5	.	TRBJ1-5	many	TGTGCCAGCAGTTACCCCATGGACGGCAATCAGCCCCAGCATTTT	CASSYPMDGNQPQHF
TRBV20-1	TRBD2	TRBJ2-3	few	TGCAGTGCCGAGGGGGGGAATAGCGGGAATGTAGATACGCAGTATTTT	CSAEGGNSGNVDTQYF
TRBV10-3	.	TRBJ2-7	few	TGTGCCATCCTAGGAGATTCACCCGAGCAGTACTTC	CAILGDSPEQYF
TRBV2	.	TRBJ2-6	few	TGTGCCAGAGCACGGGACTCTGGGGCCAACGTCCTGACTTTC	CARARDSGANVLTF
TRBV20-1	TRBD2	TRBJ2-1	few	TGCAGTGCTAGAGATGGGAGGGGAGGTGACAATGAGCAGTTCTTC	CSARDGRGGDNEQFF
TRBV9	TRBD2	TRBJ2-1	.	TGTGCCAGCAGCCCCCCGCGGGGGTCGAGCCACAATGAGCAGTTCTTC	CASSPPRGSSHNEQFF
TRBV21-1	.	TRBJ2-7	.	TGTGCCAGCAGCAAAATTACCGGGACAGGGTACCACGAGCAGTACTTC	CASSKITGTGYHEQYF
TRBV7-2	TRBD2	TRBJ2-3	few	TGTGCCAGCAGCACCCGGACTAGCGGCGGGTATACGCAGTATTTT	CASSTRTSGGYTQYF
TRBV2	.	TRBJ2-3	few	TGTGCCAGCAGTGAAGTGGGGCAAGGCACGCAGTATTTT	CASSEVGQGTQYF
TRBV5-1	.	TRBJ2-3	few	TGCGCCAGCAGCGCCCGCCTGGGAACAGATACGCAGTATTTT	CASSARLGTDTQYF
TRBV5-1	.	TRBJ2-1	.	TGCGCCAGTCAAAAACCTTCGGACTCAAACAATGAGCAGTTCTTC	CASQKPSDSNNEQFF
TRBV3-1	.	TRBJ2-7	.	TGTGCCAGCAGCCAACAGAGACAGTACGAGCAGTACTTC	CASSQQRQYEQYF
TRBV30	.	TRBJ2-1	.	TGTGCCTGGGGGACCTACCCTTACAATGAGCAGTTCTTC	CAWGTYPYNEQFF